A selection of T cell receptor beta chains follows, all from one sample in a study of T cell responses to AZD1222 COVID-19 vaccine. Clones were read by immunoSEQ multiplex PCR, and TCRdb kept only the in-frame ones, dropping some. The table records some 63,000 clones, around 80% of them present only once. Sequenced material: peripheral blood, taken on day 0 of AZD1222 vaccination. The source of these receptors is an adult in good health. Each CDR3 is given with its conserved first and last residue. The order of the fields is J gene, clone size, V gene, D gene, CDR3 protein. The D gene is left open where the match is weak. Clone size is stated in some rows and not others, as once, few, many or a class when expanded.

J: TRBJ1-2
size: -
V: TRBV27
D: TRBD1
CDR3: CASSPSNTGGGYTF

J: TRBJ2-7
size: -
V: TRBV6-5
D: -
CDR3: CASHSGGPYEQYF

J: TRBJ1-2
size: -
V: TRBV6-4
D: -
CDR3: CPTYGYTF

J: TRBJ2-7
size: -
V: TRBV7-9
D: TRBD2
CDR3: CASTSGRLAGRSYEQYF

J: TRBJ2-1
size: -
V: TRBV5-1
D: -
CDR3: CASTPEDGRGEHEQFF

J: TRBJ2-3
size: -
V: TRBV19
D: TRBD1
CDR3: CASSLTGLDTQYF

J: TRBJ2-7
size: -
V: TRBV5-4
D: -
CDR3: CASSSMGRPYEQYF

J: TRBJ1-2
size: -
V: TRBV7-2
D: -
CDR3: CASSSDWGIAGTFYGYTF

J: TRBJ1-2
size: -
V: TRBV9
D: TRBD1
CDR3: CASSLGQSGGRGYTF

J: TRBJ2-1
size: -
V: TRBV4-3
D: -
CDR3: CASSQPGLSPGEQFF

J: TRBJ1-1
size: -
V: TRBV6-5
D: -
CDR3: CASSYGQGTEAFF

J: TRBJ2-5
size: -
V: TRBV10-3
D: TRBD2
CDR3: CAISELWTSGAQETQYF

J: TRBJ2-5
size: once
V: TRBV5-1
D: -
CDR3: CASSLTGNNQETQYF

J: TRBJ1-2
size: few
V: TRBV5-5
D: -
CDR3: CASSELQGPYGYTF

J: TRBJ1-5
size: once
V: TRBV5-3
D: -
CDR3: CARSLPIQGCNQPQHF

J: TRBJ2-1
size: -
V: TRBV13
D: TRBD2
CDR3: CASNRWVAGNEQFF

J: TRBJ1-5
size: -
V: TRBV30
D: TRBD1
CDR3: CAWSGTGAISNQPQHF

J: TRBJ2-2
size: -
V: TRBV6-2/TRBV6-3
D: -
CDR3: CASSSGQIVYTGELFF

J: TRBJ1-1
size: -
V: TRBV7-9
D: -
CDR3: CASLKESNTEAFF

J: TRBJ2-5
size: -
V: TRBV29-1
D: TRBD1
CDR3: CSVTDRGDAETQYF

J: TRBJ2-5
size: -
V: TRBV29-1
D: TRBD2
CDR3: CSVDRIAGGGETQYF

J: TRBJ1-1
size: once
V: TRBV6-6
D: -
CDR3: CASNLQAGGTEAFF